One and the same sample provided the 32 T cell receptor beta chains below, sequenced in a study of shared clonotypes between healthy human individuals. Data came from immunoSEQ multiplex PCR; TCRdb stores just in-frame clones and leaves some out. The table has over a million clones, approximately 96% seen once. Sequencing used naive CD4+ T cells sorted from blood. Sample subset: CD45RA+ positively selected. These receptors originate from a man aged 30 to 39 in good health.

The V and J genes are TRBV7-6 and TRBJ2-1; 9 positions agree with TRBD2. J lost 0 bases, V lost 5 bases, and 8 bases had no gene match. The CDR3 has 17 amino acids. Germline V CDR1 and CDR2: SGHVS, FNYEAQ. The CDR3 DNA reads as TGTGCCAGCAGCCGAACTAGCGGGTTTAGCTCCTACAATGAGCAGTTCTTC. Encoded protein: CASSRTSGFSSYNEQFF.

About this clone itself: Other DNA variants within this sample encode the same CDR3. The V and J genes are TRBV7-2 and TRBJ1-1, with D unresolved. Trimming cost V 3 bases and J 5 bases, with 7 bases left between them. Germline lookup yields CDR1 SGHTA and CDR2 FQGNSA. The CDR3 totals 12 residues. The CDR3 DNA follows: TGTGCCAGCAGCTTTTTGGGGACTGAAGCTTTCTTT. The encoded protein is CASSFLGTEAFF. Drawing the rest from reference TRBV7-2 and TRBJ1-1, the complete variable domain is GAGVSQSPSNKVTEKGKDVELRCDPISGHTALYWYRQSLGQGLEFLIYFQGNSAPDKSGLPSDRFSAERTGGSVSTLTIQRTQQEDSAVYLCASSFLGTEAFFGQGTRLTVV.

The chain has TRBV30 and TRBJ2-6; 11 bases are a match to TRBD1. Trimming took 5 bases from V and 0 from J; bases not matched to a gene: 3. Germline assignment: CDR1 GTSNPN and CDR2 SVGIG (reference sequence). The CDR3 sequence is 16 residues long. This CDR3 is CAWSGTGGSGANVLTF. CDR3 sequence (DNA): TGTGCCTGGTCCGGGACAGGGGGCTCTGGGGCCAACGTCCTGACTTTC.

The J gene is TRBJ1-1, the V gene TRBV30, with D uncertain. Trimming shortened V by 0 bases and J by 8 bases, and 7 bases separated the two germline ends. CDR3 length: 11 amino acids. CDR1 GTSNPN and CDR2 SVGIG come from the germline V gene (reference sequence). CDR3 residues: CAWSVIPEAFF. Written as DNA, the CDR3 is TGTGCCTGGAGTGTAATCCCAGAAGCTTTCTTT.

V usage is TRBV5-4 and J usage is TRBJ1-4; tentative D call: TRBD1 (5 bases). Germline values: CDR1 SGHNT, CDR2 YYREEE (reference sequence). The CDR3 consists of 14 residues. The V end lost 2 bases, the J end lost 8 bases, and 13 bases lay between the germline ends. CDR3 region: CASSFRGAGEKLFF. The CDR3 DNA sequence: TGTGCCAGCAGCTTTCGTGGGGCGGGGGAAAAACTGTTTTTT.

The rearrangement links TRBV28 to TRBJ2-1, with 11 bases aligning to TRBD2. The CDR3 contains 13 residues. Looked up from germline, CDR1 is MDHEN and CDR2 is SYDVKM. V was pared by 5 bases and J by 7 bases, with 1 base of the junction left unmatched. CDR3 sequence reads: CASSTSGSNEQFF. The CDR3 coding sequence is TGTGCCAGCAGTACTAGCGGGAGTAATGAGCAGTTCTTC.

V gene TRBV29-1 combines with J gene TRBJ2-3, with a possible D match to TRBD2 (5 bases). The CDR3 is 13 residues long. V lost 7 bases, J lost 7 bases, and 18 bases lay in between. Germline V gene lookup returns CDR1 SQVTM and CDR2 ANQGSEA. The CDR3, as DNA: TGCAGCGCCCGGGGAAGTCACGGGAATACGCAGTATTTT. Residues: CSARGSHGNTQYF.

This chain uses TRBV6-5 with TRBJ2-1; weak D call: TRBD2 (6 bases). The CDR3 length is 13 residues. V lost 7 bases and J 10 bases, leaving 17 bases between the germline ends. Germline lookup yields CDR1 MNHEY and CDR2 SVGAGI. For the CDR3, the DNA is TGTGCCAGCAACCAGAGGGGAGGAGGAGAGCAGTTCTTC. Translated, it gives CASNQRGGGEQFF.

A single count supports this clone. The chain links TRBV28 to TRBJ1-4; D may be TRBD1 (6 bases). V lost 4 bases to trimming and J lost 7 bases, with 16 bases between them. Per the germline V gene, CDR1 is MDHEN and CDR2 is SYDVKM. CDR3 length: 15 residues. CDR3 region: CASSSPGGESEKLFF. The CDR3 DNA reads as TGTGCCAGCAGTTCCCCCGGGGGCGAATCTGAAAAACTGTTTTTT.

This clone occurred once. CDR3 DNA sequence: TGTGCCAGCAGCCTAACCCCTAGCGGGGGTTACAATGAGCAGTTCTTC. Translation: CASSLTPSGGYNEQFF. V gene TRBV7-2 combines with J gene TRBJ2-1; 10 bases agree with TRBD2. This CDR3 contains 16 residues. From germline, CDR1 is SGHTA and CDR2 FQGNSA. Trimming took 5 bases from V and 4 from J; bases not matched to a gene: 8.

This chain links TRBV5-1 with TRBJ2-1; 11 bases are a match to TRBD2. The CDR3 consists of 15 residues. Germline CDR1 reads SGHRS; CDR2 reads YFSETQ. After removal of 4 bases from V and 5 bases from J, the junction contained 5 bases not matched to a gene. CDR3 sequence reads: CASSVTSGIDNEQFF. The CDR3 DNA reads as TGCGCCAGCAGCGTGACTAGCGGGATTGACAATGAGCAGTTCTTC.

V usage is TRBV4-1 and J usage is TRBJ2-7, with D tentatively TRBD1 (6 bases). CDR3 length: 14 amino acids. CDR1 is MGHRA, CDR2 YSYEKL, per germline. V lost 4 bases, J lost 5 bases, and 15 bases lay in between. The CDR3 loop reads CASSPTRTVHEQYF. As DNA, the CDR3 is TGCGCCAGCAGCCCTACACGGACAGTCCACGAGCAGTACTTC.

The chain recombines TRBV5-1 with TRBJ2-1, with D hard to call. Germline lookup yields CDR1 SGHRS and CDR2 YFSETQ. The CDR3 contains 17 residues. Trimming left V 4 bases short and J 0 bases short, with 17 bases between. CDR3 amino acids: CASSRPAPTSSYNEQFF. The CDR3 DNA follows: TGCGCCAGCAGCCGGCCGGCCCCAACAAGCTCCTACAATGAGCAGTTCTTC. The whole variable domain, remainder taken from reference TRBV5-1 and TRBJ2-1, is KAGVTQTPRYLIKTRGQQVTLSCSPISGHRSVSWYQQTPGQGLQFLFEYFSETQRNKGNFPGRFSGRQFSNSRSEMNVSTLELGDSALYLCASSRPAPTSSYNEQFFGPGTRLTVL.

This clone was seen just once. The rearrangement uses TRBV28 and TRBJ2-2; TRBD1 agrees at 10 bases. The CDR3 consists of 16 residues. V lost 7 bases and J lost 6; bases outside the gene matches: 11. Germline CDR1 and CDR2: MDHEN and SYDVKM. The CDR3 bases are TGTGCCAGCACCACTCCGGGACAGGGGTTTGCCGGGGAGCTGTTTTTT. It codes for CASTTPGQGFAGELFF.

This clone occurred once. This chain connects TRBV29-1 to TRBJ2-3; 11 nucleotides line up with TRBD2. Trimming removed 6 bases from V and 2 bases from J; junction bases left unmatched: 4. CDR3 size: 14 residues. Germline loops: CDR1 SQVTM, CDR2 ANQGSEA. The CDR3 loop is CSVVAGGTTDTQYF. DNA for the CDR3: TGCAGCGTAGTAGCGGGAGGGACCACAGATACGCAGTATTTT.

CDR3 protein: CAISESRGSNTEAFF. CDR3 nucleotides: TGTGCCATCAGTGAGTCGAGAGGATCGAACACTGAAGCTTTCTTT. The chain has TRBV10-3 and TRBJ1-1; D not resolved. Per germline, CDR1 ENHRY and CDR2 SYGVKD. This CDR3 contains 15 residues. Trimming took 0 bases from V and 1 from J, leaving 9 bases between them.

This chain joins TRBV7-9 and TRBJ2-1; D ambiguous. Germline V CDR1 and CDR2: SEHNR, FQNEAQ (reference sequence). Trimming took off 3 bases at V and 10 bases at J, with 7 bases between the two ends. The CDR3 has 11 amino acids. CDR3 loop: CASSFDQEQFF. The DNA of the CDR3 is TGTGCCAGCAGCTTTGACCAAGAGCAGTTCTTC.

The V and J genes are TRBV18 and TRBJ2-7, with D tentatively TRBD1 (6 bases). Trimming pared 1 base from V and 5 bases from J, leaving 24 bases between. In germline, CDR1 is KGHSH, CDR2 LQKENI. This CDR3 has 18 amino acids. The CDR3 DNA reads TGTGCCAGCTCACCACTGGGGGCCCCCGGTCCTATCTTACACGAGCAGTACTTC. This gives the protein CASSPLGAPGPILHEQYF.

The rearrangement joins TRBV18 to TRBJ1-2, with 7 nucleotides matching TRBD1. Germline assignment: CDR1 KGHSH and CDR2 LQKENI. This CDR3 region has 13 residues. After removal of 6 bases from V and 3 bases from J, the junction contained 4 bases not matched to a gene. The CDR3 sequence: CASSQTGDYGYTF. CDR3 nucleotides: TGTGCCAGCTCTCAAACAGGGGACTATGGCTACACCTTC.

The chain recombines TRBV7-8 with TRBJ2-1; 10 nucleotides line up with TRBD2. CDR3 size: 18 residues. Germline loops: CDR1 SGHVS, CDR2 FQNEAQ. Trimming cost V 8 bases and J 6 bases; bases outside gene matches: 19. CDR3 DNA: TGTGCCAGCCCCCCAGGGATGTTAGCGGGAGGAGGTGGCAATGAGCAGTTCTTC. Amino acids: CASPPGMLAGGGGNEQFF.

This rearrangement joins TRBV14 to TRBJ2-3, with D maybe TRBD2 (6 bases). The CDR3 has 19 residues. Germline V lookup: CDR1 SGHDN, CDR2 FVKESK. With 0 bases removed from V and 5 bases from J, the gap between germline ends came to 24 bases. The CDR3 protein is CASSQDPLLGLSGLDTQYF. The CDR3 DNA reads TGTGCCAGCAGCCAAGATCCCTTGCTGGGACTCAGTGGGTTAGATACGCAGTATTTT. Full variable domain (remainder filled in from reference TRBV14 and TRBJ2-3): EAGVTQFPSHSVIEKGQTVTLRCDPISGHDNLYWYRRVMGKEIKFLLHFVKESKQDESGMPNNRFLAERTGGTYSTLKVQPAELEDSGVYFCASSQDPLLGLSGLDTQYFGPGTRLTVL.

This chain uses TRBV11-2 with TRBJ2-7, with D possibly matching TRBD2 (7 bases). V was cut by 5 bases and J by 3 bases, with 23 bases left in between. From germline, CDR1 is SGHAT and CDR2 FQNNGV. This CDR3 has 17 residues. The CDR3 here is CASSPGEREGIFYEQYF. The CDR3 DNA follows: TGTGCCAGCAGCCCAGGGGAGCGGGAAGGAATTTTCTACGAGCAGTACTTC.

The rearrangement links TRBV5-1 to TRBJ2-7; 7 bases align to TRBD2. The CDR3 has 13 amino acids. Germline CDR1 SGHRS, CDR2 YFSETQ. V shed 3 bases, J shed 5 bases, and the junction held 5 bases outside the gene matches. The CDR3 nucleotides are TGCGCCAGCAGCTCCTCTAGCGGCCACGAGCAGTACTTC. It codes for CASSSSSGHEQYF.

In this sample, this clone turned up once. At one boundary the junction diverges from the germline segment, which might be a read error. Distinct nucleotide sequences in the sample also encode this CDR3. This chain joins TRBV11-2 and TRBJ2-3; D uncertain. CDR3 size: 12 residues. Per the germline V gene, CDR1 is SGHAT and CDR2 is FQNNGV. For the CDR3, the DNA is TGTGCCAGCAGTTTAGACTCAGATACGCAGTATTTT. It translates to CASSLDSDTQYF.

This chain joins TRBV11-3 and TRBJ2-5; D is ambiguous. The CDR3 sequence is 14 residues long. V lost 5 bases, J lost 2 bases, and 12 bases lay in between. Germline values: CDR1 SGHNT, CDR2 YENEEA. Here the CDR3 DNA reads TGTGCCAGCAGCCCAGGATATGGACAAGAGACCCAGTACTTC. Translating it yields CASSPGYGQETQYF.

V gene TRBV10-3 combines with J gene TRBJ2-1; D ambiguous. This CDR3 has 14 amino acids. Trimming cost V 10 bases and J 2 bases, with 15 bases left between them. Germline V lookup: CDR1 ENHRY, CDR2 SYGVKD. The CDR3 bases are TGTGCCACCAGACGATCCAAAACCTACAATGAGCAGTTCTTC. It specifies CATRRSKTYNEQFF.

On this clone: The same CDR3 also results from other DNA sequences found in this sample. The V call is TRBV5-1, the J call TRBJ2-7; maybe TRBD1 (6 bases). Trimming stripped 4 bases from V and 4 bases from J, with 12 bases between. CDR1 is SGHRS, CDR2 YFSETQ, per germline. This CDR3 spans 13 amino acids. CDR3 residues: CASSLGAGYEQYF. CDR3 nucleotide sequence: TGCGCCAGCAGCCTGGGGGCAGGGTACGAGCAGTACTTC.

The CDR3 nucleotides are TGCGCCAGCAGCCCACCGGGAAACACAGATACGCAGTATTTT. This sequence encodes CASSPPGNTDTQYF. This chain connects TRBV4-1 to TRBJ2-3; tentative D call: TRBD2 (5 bases). Germline V lookup: CDR1 MGHRA, CDR2 YSYEKL. The CDR3 sequence is 14 residues long. The V end was cut by 4 bases, the J end by 2 bases, with 10 bases between.

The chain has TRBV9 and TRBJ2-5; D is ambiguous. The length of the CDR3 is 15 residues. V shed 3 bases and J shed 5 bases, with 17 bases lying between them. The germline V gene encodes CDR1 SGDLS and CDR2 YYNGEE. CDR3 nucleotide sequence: TGTGCCAGCAGCGGGGTGGGTGGTAGCATGGAGACCCAGTACTTC. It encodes CASSGVGGSMETQYF.

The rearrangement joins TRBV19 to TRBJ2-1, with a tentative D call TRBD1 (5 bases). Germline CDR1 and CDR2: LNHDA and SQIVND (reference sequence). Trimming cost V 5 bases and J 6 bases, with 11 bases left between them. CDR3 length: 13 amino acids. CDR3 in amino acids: CASSAQGPNEQFF. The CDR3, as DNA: TGTGCCAGTAGTGCTCAGGGCCCCAATGAGCAGTTCTTC.

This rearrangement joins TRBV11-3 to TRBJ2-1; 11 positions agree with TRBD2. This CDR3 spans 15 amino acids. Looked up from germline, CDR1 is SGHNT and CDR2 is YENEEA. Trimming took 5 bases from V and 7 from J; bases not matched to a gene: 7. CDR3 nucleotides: TGTGCCAGCAGCGGAGGCCTAGCGGGAGGAAATGAGCAGTTCTTC. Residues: CASSGGLAGGNEQFF.

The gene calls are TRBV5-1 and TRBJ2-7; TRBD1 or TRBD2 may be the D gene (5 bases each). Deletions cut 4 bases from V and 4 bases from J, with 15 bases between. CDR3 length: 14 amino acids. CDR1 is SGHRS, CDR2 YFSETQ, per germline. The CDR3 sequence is CASSATGTKYEQYF. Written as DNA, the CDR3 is TGCGCCAGCAGCGCAACCGGGACGAAATACGAGCAGTACTTC.